This TCR beta chain came from a study of shared T cell receptors in the human thymus. This clone was seen a handful of times. Germline V gene sequence: CDR1 MGHRA, CDR2 YSYEKL. Trimming took off 0 bases at V and 6 bases at J, with 9 bases between the two ends. The CDR3 length is 14 residues. Libraries were prepared by immunoSEQ multiplex PCR; TCRdb keeps only in-frame clonotypes and omits some of them. This sample carries about 500,000 clones, about 84% of them seen once, and the ten largest clones take approximately 0.013%. Separately, the same data were catalogued under a study of human thymus T cells. That source reports: Thymic samples were excised during corrective heart operations. As related research reported, thymic repertoires overlapped highly among unrelated individuals.

Sequencing was carried out using thymocytes. The TCR originated in a boy younger than two with a congenital heart defect. V usage is TRBV4-1 and J usage is TRBJ2-1, with a weak D call TRBD1 (5 bases). CDR3 in DNA: TGCGCCAGCAGCCAAGATGGGGCCGGCAATGAGCAGTTCTTC. Its translation is CASSQDGAGNEQFF.